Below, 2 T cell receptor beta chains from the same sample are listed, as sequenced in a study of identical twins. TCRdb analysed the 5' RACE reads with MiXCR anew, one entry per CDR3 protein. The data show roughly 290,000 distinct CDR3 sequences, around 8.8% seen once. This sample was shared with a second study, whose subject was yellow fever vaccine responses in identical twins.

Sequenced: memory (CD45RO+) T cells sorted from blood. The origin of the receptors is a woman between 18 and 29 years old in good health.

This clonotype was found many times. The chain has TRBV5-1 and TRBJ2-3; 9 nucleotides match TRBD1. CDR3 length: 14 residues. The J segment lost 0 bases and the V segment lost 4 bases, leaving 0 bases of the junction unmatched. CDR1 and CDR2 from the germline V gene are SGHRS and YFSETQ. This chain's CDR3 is CASSGTGSTDTQYF. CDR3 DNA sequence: TGCGCCAGCAGCGGGACAGGGAGCACAGATACGCAGTATTTT. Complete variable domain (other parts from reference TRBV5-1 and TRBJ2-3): KAGVTQTPRYLIKTRGQQVTLSCSPISGHRSVSWYQQTPGQGLQFLFEYFSETQRNKGNFPGRFSGRQFSNSRSEMNVSTLELGDSALYLCASSGTGSTDTQYFGPGTRLTVL.

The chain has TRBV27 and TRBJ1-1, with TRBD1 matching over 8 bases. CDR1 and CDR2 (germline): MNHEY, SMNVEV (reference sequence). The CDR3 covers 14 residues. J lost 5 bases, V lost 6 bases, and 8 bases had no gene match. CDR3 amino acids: CASRVPDRGTEAFF. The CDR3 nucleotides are TGTGCCAGCAGGGTGCCTGACAGGGGTACTGAAGCTTTCTTT.